Shown below are 8 T cell receptor beta chains from a single sample sequenced in a study of cytomegalovirus exposure and HLA in healthy donors. A multiplex PCR was run with 60 Vbeta primers and 13 Jbeta primers. Profiled with immunoSEQ multiplex PCR; TCRdb holds only in-frame clones, not every one. This table holds 87,000 or so clones, roughly 71% found once. The specimen sequenced was PBMCs. These receptors were taken from a woman in her thirties or forties in good health and CMV-seronegative.

The chain carries TRBV6-1 and TRBJ2-7; D not certain. CDR1 is MNHNS, CDR2 SASEGT, per germline. This CDR3 contains 12 residues. The V gene lost 7 bases and the J gene lost 5 bases, with 12 bases spanning the gap. CDR3: CASTTMGNEQYF. The CDR3 nucleotides are TGTGCCAGCACCACCATGGGCAACGAGCAGTACTTC.

The V gene is TRBV5-1, the J gene TRBJ1-6; D gene unclear. The CDR3 is 13 amino acids. The V gene's germline CDR1 is SGHRS and CDR2 YFSETQ. Between the trimmed V and J ends, which lost 3 bases and 5 bases, there was a span of 6 bases. The CDR3 loop is CASSSQDNSPLHF. For the CDR3, the DNA is TGCGCCAGCAGCTCCCAGGATAATTCACCCCTCCACTTT.

The chain uses TRBV7-8 and TRBJ2-5; possible D gene TRBD1, 5 bases. Trimming removed 4 bases from V and 5 bases from J, with 20 bases in between. In germline, CDR1 is SGHVS, CDR2 FQNEAQ. CDR3 length: 16 amino acids. In nucleotides, the CDR3 is TGTGCCAGCAGCTCGTACCCCAGGGAACTGGCTGAGACCCAGTACTTC. Translating it yields CASSSYPRELAETQYF.

The chain employs TRBV7-3 and TRBJ2-6; 7 bases align to TRBD1. The ends lost 5 bases at V and 0 bases at J; junction bases unmatched: 10. CDR1 SGHTA and CDR2 FQGTGA come from the germline V gene. This CDR3 has 18 amino acids. The CDR3 protein is CASSPTGEQHSGANVLTF. DNA of the CDR3: TGTGCCAGCAGCCCCACAGGGGAACAGCACTCTGGGGCCAACGTCCTGACTTTC.

The chain employs TRBV4-3 and TRBJ1-2; possible D gene TRBD1, 6 bases. V lost 0 bases and J 3 bases, leaving 11 bases between the germline ends. Germline CDR1 and CDR2: LGHNA and YSLEER. The length of the CDR3 is 15 residues. The CDR3 coding sequence is TGCGCCAGCAGCCAAGATGATGGGACATACTATGGCTACACCTTC. It encodes CASSQDDGTYYGYTF.

This chain uses TRBV18 with TRBJ2-2; D might be TRBD1 (5 bases). CDR1 and CDR2 (germline): KGHSH, LQKENI. Deletions cut 5 bases from V and 2 bases from J, with 18 bases between. The CDR3 has 17 residues. The CDR3 loop is CASSAIPSQGNTGELFF. The CDR3, as DNA: TGTGCCAGCTCAGCTATCCCATCCCAGGGTAACACCGGGGAGCTGTTTTTT.

V gene TRBV28 combines with J gene TRBJ1-2, with unresolved D. CDR3 length: 13 residues. From germline, CDR1 is MDHEN and CDR2 SYDVKM. V was pared by 3 bases and J by 4 bases, with 9 bases between. This CDR3 is CASSLASPYGYTF. CDR3 DNA sequence: TGTGCCAGCAGTTTGGCCAGTCCCTATGGCTACACCTTC.

The CDR3 DNA reads TGTGCCAGCAGCTTACTCAGTGGCGACAGCCAACCTCAGCCCCAGCATTTT. Translation gives CASSLLSGDSQPQPQHF. The chain has TRBV7-8 and TRBJ1-5; TRBD1 is a possible D gene (5 bases). This CDR3 contains 17 residues. Trimming shortened V by 2 bases and J by 6 bases, and 20 bases separated the two germline ends. Germline assignment: CDR1 SGHVS and CDR2 FQNEAQ. Based on the CDR3 plus reference TRBV7-8 and TRBJ1-5, the full variable domain is GAGVSQSPRYKVAKRGQDVALRCDPISGHVSLFWYQQALGQGPEFLTYFQNEAQLDKSGLPSDRFFAERPEGSVSTLKIQRTQQEDSAVYLCASSLLSGDSQPQPQHFGDGTRLSIL.